The next 18 T cell receptor beta chains were all read from a single sample in a study of PD-L1 blockade in urothelial cancer. Time point: peripheral blood 6 weeks after treatment start. Sequencing used immunoSEQ multiplex PCR; TCRdb keeps in-frame clones, though not all of them. The sample contains tens of thousands of clones, around 89% of which appear only once. The specimen was PBMCs, collected around atezolizumab (anti-PD-L1) treatment. All receptors derive from a man aged 60 to 69 with urothelial cancer.

The V and J genes are TRBV6-5 and TRBJ2-7; 9 bases match TRBD1. The junction had 2 bases not matched to a gene; V was cut back by 2 bases and J by 3 bases. Germline loops: CDR1 MNHEY, CDR2 SVGAGI. This CDR3 is built from 14 residues. The CDR3 coding sequence is TGTGCCAGCAGTTACAGGGGACAGGGCTACGAGCAGTACTTC. The encoded protein is CASSYRGQGYEQYF.

The CDR3 coding sequence is TGTGCCAGCAGTGGAACAGGGACCGGGGAGCTGTTTTTT. It specifies CASSGTGTGELFF. The rearrangement uses TRBV25-1 and TRBJ2-2; D possibly corresponds to TRBD1 (6 bases). From germline, CDR1 is MGHDK and CDR2 SYGVNS. This CDR3 is 13 amino acids long. Trimming cost V 4 bases and J 5 bases, with 8 bases left between them. The entire variable domain, with the rest obtained from reference TRBV25-1 and TRBJ2-2, is as follows: EADIYQTPRYLVIGTGKKITLECSQTMGHDKMYWYQQDPGMELHLIHYSYGVNSTEKGDLSSESTVSRIRTEHFPLTLESARPSHTSQYLCASSGTGTGELFFGEGSRLTVL.

This clone was detected once. This chain connects TRBV10-2 to TRBJ2-7; 12 nucleotides agree with TRBD1. Trimming at V came to 3 bases and at J to 7 bases, leaving 7 bases not matched to a gene. CDR1 is WSHSY and CDR2 is SAAADI in the germline V gene. The CDR3 contains 15 residues. The CDR3 sequence: CASSDPGTGGVEQYF. The CDR3, as DNA: TGCGCCAGCAGTGACCCCGGGACAGGGGGCGTGGAGCAGTACTTC.

Points on this clone: Compared with germline, one end of the junction differs, possibly owing to a read error. The rearrangement uses TRBV7-9 and TRBJ1-1; D not resolved. This CDR3 contains 18 residues. CDR1 SEHNR and CDR2 FQNEAQ come from the germline V gene (reference sequence). In nucleotides, the CDR3 is TGTGTCAGCAGGAAGGGAAACGTAGGTGAGGGAATGAACACTGAAGCTTTCTTT. This gives the protein CVSRKGNVGEGMNTEAFF.

V is TRBV4-1 and J is TRBJ2-5; tentatively, D is TRBD1 (5 bases). Trimming cost V 1 base and J 0 bases, with 12 bases left between them. The CDR3 is 16 amino acids. The germline V gene encodes CDR1 MGHRA and CDR2 YSYEKL. CDR3 in DNA: TGCGCCAGCAGCCAAGGTGTTAGGGGATACCAAGAGACCCAGTACTTC. The encoded protein is CASSQGVRGYQETQYF.

The V gene is TRBV12-5, the J gene TRBJ2-1; 13 bases agree with TRBD2. Germline values: CDR1 LGHNT, CDR2 FRNRAP. The CDR3 is 18 amino acids. Unmatched junction bases numbered 11, after V lost 1 base and J lost 8 bases. Here the CDR3 DNA reads TGTGCTAGTGGTTTGGGCCAGTTAGGGACTAGCGGGGTCTATGAGCAGTTCTTC. Translation gives CASGLGQLGTSGVYEQFF.

V and J are TRBV18 and TRBJ1-6; 10 bases match TRBD1. The CDR3 runs 15 residues. Germline loops: CDR1 KGHSH, CDR2 LQKENI. V lost 4 bases to trimming and J lost 7 bases; unmatched junction nucleotides: 4. CDR3 DNA sequence: TGTGCCAGCTCACTAACGACAGGGGGCAATTCACCCCTCCACTTT. This sequence encodes CASSLTTGGNSPLHF.

V usage is TRBV7-9 and J usage is TRBJ2-7, with D maybe TRBD2 (6 bases). The germline gives CDR1 SEHNR, CDR2 FQNEAQ (reference sequence). CDR3 size: 15 residues. V lost 1 base and J lost 3, with 13 bases in between. CDR3 amino acids: CASSLGGSGNYEQYF. The CDR3 bases are TGTGCCAGCAGCTTAGGTGGTAGCGGTAACTACGAGCAGTACTTC.

As DNA, the CDR3 is TGTGCCAGCAGCGCGGTCTCCGGGACTAGCGGGAGCGATGAGCAGTTCTTC. Translated: CASSAVSGTSGSDEQFF. V is TRBV9 and J is TRBJ2-1; 14 nucleotides agree with TRBD2. Germline CDR1 and CDR2: SGDLS and YYNGEE. V dropped 3 bases and J dropped 8; count of bases not matched to a gene: 10. The CDR3 runs to 17 residues.

The genes are TRBV27 and TRBJ2-3, with TRBD1 matching 11 bases. There are 18 residues in the CDR3. In germline, CDR1 is MNHEY, CDR2 SMNVEV (reference sequence). Trimming removed 5 bases from V and 2 bases from J; junction bases left unmatched: 12. The CDR3 DNA follows: TGTGCCAGCAGTCCATCCGGACAGGGGGCGATACTCACAGATACGCAGTATTTT. As protein: CASSPSGQGAILTDTQYF.

The genes are TRBV7-9 and TRBJ1-1; perhaps TRBD1 as D (6 bases). This CDR3 is built from 16 residues. V was pared by 3 bases and J by 5 bases, with 19 bases between. Looked up from germline, CDR1 is SEHNR and CDR2 is FQNEAQ (reference sequence). CDR3 nucleotide sequence: TGTGCCAGCAGCTTGGCACAGGGAGGGGGGGGTACTGAAGCTTTCTTT. This translates into CASSLAQGGGGTEAFF. The full variable domain, its missing parts supplied by reference TRBV7-9 and TRBJ1-1, is DTGVSQNPRHKITKRGQNVTFRCDPISEHNRLYWYRQTLGQGPEFLTYFQNEAQLEKSRLLSDRFSAERPKGSFSTLEIQRTEQGDSAMYLCASSLAQGGGGTEAFFGQGTRLTVV.

The V call is TRBV6-5, the J call TRBJ2-1; TRBD2 aligns across 12 bases. The V gene's germline CDR1 is MNHEY and CDR2 SVGAGI. The V segment lost 4 bases and the J segment 6 bases; nucleotides outside the gene matches: 7. This CDR3 contains 16 residues. In nucleotides, the CDR3 is TGTGCCAGCAGTTGGCTAGCGGGAGGGGTACGCAATGAGCAGTTCTTC. Protein sequence: CASSWLAGGVRNEQFF.

This chain uses TRBV25-1 with TRBJ2-7; TRBD1 is a possible D gene (6 bases). This CDR3 region has 12 residues. V lost 8 bases, J lost 5 bases, and 13 bases lay in between. Germline CDR1 and CDR2: MGHDK and SYGVNS. Written as DNA, the CDR3 is TGTGCCAGCTCCCTAACAGGGAACGAGCAGTACTTC. Its translation: CASSLTGNEQYF.

The rearrangement uses TRBV7-2 and TRBJ1-3; 7 bases agree with TRBD1. The CDR3 covers 15 residues. V dropped 8 bases and J dropped 1; count of bases not matched to a gene: 8. Germline CDR1 and CDR2: SGHTA and FQGNSA. CDR3 coding DNA: TGTGCCAGCTCCTTGACAGGGTTATCTGGAAACACCATATATTTT. Translation: CASSLTGLSGNTIYF.

V gene TRBV18 combines with J gene TRBJ2-5; TRBD1 agrees at 10 bases. The CDR3 sequence is 15 residues long. Looked up from germline, CDR1 is KGHSH and CDR2 is LQKENI. V gave up 6 bases and J gave up 1 base; unmatched junction bases: 5. CDR3 sequence: CASSPGQGTQETQYF. The CDR3 bases are TGTGCCAGCTCCCCGGGACAGGGGACCCAAGAGACCCAGTACTTC.

J is TRBJ1-2 and V is TRBV30, with D possibly being TRBD1 (5 bases). Trimming removed 3 bases at V and 0 bases at J, with 8 bases between. Looked up from germline, CDR1 is GTSNPN and CDR2 is SVGIG (reference sequence). This CDR3 is 13 amino acids long. This CDR3 reads CAWSTGANYGYTF. As DNA, the CDR3 is TGTGCCTGGAGCACAGGAGCTAACTATGGCTACACCTTC.

The chain joins TRBV19 to TRBJ2-1, with D maybe TRBD1 (6 bases). Trimming stripped 3 bases from V and 1 base from J, with 13 bases between. The CDR3 contains 16 residues. CDR1 and CDR2 from the germline V gene are LNHDA and SQIVND (reference sequence). CDR3 residues: CASSIGLGGSYNEQFF. For the CDR3, the DNA is TGTGCCAGTAGTATCGGATTAGGGGGATCCTACAATGAGCAGTTCTTC. Combining the CDR3 with reference TRBV19 and TRBJ2-1 gives the whole variable domain DGGITQSPKYLFRKEGQNVTLSCEQNLNHDAMYWYRQDPGQGLRLIYYSQIVNDFQKGDIAEGYSVSREKKESFPLTVTSAQKNPTAFYLCASSIGLGGSYNEQFFGPGTRLTVL.

The chain couples TRBV10-3 to TRBJ2-1; TRBD1 matches 8 bases. The CDR3 has 15 residues. The junction had 10 bases not matched to a gene; V was cut back by 4 bases and J by 8 bases. CDR1 and CDR2 (germline): ENHRY, SYGVKD. The chain's CDR3 is CAISGTGPQLYEQFF. CDR3 DNA sequence: TGTGCCATCAGTGGGACAGGGCCGCAGTTATATGAGCAGTTCTTC.